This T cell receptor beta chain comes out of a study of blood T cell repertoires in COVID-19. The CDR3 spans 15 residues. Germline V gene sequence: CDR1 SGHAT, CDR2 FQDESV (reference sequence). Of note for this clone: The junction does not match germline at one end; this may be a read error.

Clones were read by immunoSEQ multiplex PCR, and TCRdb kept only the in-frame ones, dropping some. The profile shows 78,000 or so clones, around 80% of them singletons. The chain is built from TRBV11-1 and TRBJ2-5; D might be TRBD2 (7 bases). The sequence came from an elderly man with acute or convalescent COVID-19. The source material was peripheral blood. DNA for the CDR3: TGTGCCAGCAGCATAGCCGGGGGGAATAAGGGGGCCCAGTACTTC. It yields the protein CASSIAGGNKGAQYF. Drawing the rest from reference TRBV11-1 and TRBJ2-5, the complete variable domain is EAEVAQSPRYKITEKSQAVAFWCDPISGHATLYWYRQILGQGPELLVQFQDESVVDDSQLPKDRFSAERLKGVDSTLKIQPAELGDSAMYLCASSIAGGNKGAQYFGPGTRLLVL.